This TCR beta chain came from a study of T cell responses to AZD1222 COVID-19 vaccine. To note about this clone: Its target is unknown.

Profiling relied on immunoSEQ multiplex PCR, and the TCRdb table lists in-frame clones only, not all of them. This sample has 120,000 or so clones, with 88% found just once. General study points: The span of vaccine-associated CD4 TCRs extended across spike, with dominance at 160-218 and 743-854. Spike-specific TCR breadth rose after two AZD1222 doses, and depth rose as well.

The CDR3 length is 13 residues. V shed 8 bases and J shed 0 bases, with 11 bases lying between them. The chain joins TRBV12-3 or TRBV12-4 to TRBJ2-7, with D perhaps TRBD1 or TRBD2 (5 bases each). The clonotype originates from an adult in good health. Sequenced material: peripheral blood, taken on day 0 of AZD1222 vaccination. CDR3: CASRGTYSYEQYF. CDR3 coding DNA: TGTGCCAGCCGAGGGACCTACTCCTACGAGCAGTACTTC.